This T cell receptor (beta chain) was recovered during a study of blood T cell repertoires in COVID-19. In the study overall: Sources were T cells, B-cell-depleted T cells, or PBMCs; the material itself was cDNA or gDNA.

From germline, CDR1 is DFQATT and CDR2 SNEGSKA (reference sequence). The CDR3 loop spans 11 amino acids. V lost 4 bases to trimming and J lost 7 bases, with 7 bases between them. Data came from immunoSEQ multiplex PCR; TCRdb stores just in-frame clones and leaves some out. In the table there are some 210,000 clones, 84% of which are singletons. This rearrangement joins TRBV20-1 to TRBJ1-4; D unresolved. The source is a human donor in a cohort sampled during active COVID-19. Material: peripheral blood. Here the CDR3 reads CSAKTGEKLFF. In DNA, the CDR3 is TGCAGTGCTAAGACGGGTGAAAAACTGTTTTTT.